The 9 T cell receptor beta chains given below trace back to one sample, sequenced in a study of technical replicates of blood from a few donors. Assay: immunoSEQ multiplex PCR; the TCRdb copy retains only in-frame clones and omits some. The sample has about 91,000 clones, just under 95% seen once; the top ten hold roughly 0.25%. Sequenced input: T cells isolated from PBMCs. All receptors derive from a human donor in good health.

This sequence joins TRBV4-1 and TRBJ2-7; D is perhaps TRBD2 (6 bases). Trimming took 1 base from V and 0 from J, leaving 10 bases between them. The CDR3 totals 15 residues. CDR1 is MGHRA and CDR2 is YSYEKL in the germline V gene. The CDR3 loop is CASSQARRDSYEQYF. The CDR3, as DNA: TGCGCCAGCAGCCAAGCCCGGCGGGACTCCTACGAGCAGTACTTC.

The V gene is TRBV6-5, the J gene TRBJ2-5, with D perhaps matching TRBD1 (6 bases). Germline values: CDR1 MNHEY, CDR2 SVGAGI. The CDR3 sequence is 13 residues long. The germline V and J ends were trimmed by 8 bases and 1 base, with 11 bases remaining between them. The DNA for the CDR3 is TGTGCCAGCCAAGGACAGATCCAAGAGACCCAGTACTTC. Protein product: CASQGQIQETQYF.

The rearrangement uses TRBV7-6 and TRBJ1-5, with D possibly being TRBD1 (6 bases). V lost 3 bases and J 3 bases, leaving 18 bases between the germline ends. Germline V gene data show CDR1 as SGHVS and CDR2 as FNYEAQ. CDR3 length: 17 residues. This CDR3 is CASSFEPYRASNQPQHF. The DNA of the CDR3 is TGTGCCAGCAGCTTCGAACCCTACAGGGCCTCCAATCAGCCCCAGCATTTT.

The chain employs TRBV7-6 and TRBJ1-1; D is possibly TRBD1 (6 bases). Germline CDR1 is SGHVS and CDR2 is FNYEAQ. V gave up 4 bases and J gave up 5 bases, with 14 bases separating them. This CDR3 is built from 14 residues. This CDR3 reads CASSSTGPRTEAFF. DNA for the CDR3: TGTGCCAGCAGCTCAACAGGGCCAAGGACTGAAGCTTTCTTT.

The rearrangement links TRBV5-1 to TRBJ2-7; the D gene is possibly TRBD2 (6 bases). Germline CDR1 SGHRS, CDR2 YFSETQ. The CDR3 length is 15 residues. Trimming took 0 bases from V and 0 from J, leaving 10 bases between them. The CDR3 here is CASSLGGISSYEQYF. In DNA, the CDR3 is TGCGCCAGCAGCTTGGGCGGGATTAGCTCCTACGAGCAGTACTTC.

The rearrangement joins TRBV5-6 to TRBJ2-5; D gene unclear. With 1 base removed from V and 5 bases from J, the gap between germline ends came to 9 bases. Per germline, CDR1 SGHDT and CDR2 YYEEEE. The CDR3 runs to 13 residues. CDR3: CASSLLARETQYF. Here the CDR3 DNA reads TGTGCCAGCAGCTTGTTAGCCCGGGAGACCCAGTACTTC.

The CDR3 bases are TGTGCCAGCAGCCCCGGCGGCTACGAGCAGTACTTC. It encodes CASSPGGYEQYF. The chain uses TRBV4-2 and TRBJ2-7, with D uncertain. The length of the CDR3 is 12 residues. Trimming stripped 4 bases from V and 3 bases from J, with 7 bases between. CDR1 and CDR2 from the germline V gene are LGHNA and YNFKEQ.

The V gene is TRBV2, the J gene TRBJ1-4, with TRBD1 as a possible D gene (5 bases). V lost 7 bases and J 11 bases, leaving 11 bases between the germline ends. The CDR3 totals 11 residues. Germline lookup yields CDR1 SNHLY and CDR2 FYNNEI. The CDR3 DNA follows: TGTGCCAGCAATGGGGGGAGGAAACTGTTTTTT. Its translation is CASNGGRKLFF.

V and J are TRBV5-5 and TRBJ2-5; 7 bases line up with TRBD1. With V trimmed by 4 bases and J by 1 base, 1 base remained unmatched. Germline V gives CDR1 SGHKS, CDR2 YYEKEE (reference sequence). The CDR3 has 13 amino acids. Written as DNA, the CDR3 is TGTGCCAGCAGCGGGACAGCCCAAGAGACCCAGTACTTC. Translating it yields CASSGTAQETQYF. The full variable domain, with the rest looked up from reference TRBV5-5 and TRBJ2-5, is DAGVTQSPTHLIKTRGQQVTLRCSPISGHKSVSWYQQVLGQGPQFIFQYYEKEERGRGNFPDRFSARQFPNYSSELNVNALLLGDSALYLCASSGTAQETQYFGPGTRLLVL.